This TCR beta chain was sequenced for a study of control samples from healthy donors and cancer patients. CDR3 size: 15 residues. V was clipped by 4 bases and J by 3 bases, with 12 bases between them. Germline loops: CDR1 MNHEY, CDR2 SVGAGI. Libraries were prepared by immunoSEQ multiplex PCR; TCRdb keeps only in-frame clonotypes and omits some of them. The table lists 80,000 to 85,000 clones, over 75% of them singletons. The receptor's source is a woman in her forties or fifties in good health. The chain carries TRBV6-5 and TRBJ1-4; no clear D gene. Sequenced input: blood. CDR3 protein: CASSLQLAANEKLFF. As DNA, the CDR3 is TGTGCCAGCAGTTTACAACTCGCCGCTAATGAAAAACTGTTTTTT.